This T cell receptor (beta chain) was profiled in a study of OX40 agonist ivuxolimab in advanced cancers. Study background: Patients assigned to dose escalation were diagnosed with hepatocellular carcinoma, melanoma, renal cell or head and neck cancer. Study outcomes and limitations: Average numbers of expanded clones were greater in CD8+ T cells than in CD4+. There were also nonresponders showing low normalized T-cell clonal expansion.

Some clones are missing from TCRdb's copy, which holds only in-frame ones; the method was immunoSEQ multiplex PCR. The repertoire holds roughly 56,000 clones, roughly three quarters seen once, with approximately 1.1% in the top ten. The V end lost 1 base, the J end lost 3 bases, and 5 bases lay between the germline ends. Germline V gene lookup returns CDR1 SGHRS and CDR2 YFSETQ. This CDR3 has 12 amino acids. With respect to this clone: Its specificity is not known.

The sequence was collected from an adult with an advanced solid tumor such as melanoma, head and neck, liver or kidney cancer. The sample in question was CD4+ or CD8+ T cells sorted from blood, obtained in a trial of the OX40 agonist ivuxolimab. This chain joins TRBV5-1 and TRBJ2-7; perhaps TRBD2 as D (5 bases). The CDR3 loop reads CASSLRGYEQYF. The CDR3 DNA reads TGCGCCAGCAGCTTGCGGGGCTACGAGCAGTACTTC.